Below, 20 T cell receptor beta chains from the same sample are listed, as sequenced in a study of T cell responses to AZD1222 COVID-19 vaccine. Profiling relied on immunoSEQ multiplex PCR, and the TCRdb table lists in-frame clones only, not all of them. Of about 130,000 clones in the sample, 80% to 90% are singletons; the top ten hold approximately 9.8%. Material: peripheral blood, obtained 28 days after the second AZD1222 dose. Receptor source: an adult who received the AZD1222 COVID-19 vaccine.

The V and J genes are TRBV6-5 and TRBJ2-5; the match to TRBD2 covers 8 bases. CDR1 is MNHEY and CDR2 is SVGAGI in the germline V gene. The CDR3 is 12 residues long. V lost 7 bases to trimming and J lost 5 bases; unmatched junction nucleotides: 3. This CDR3 reads CASKREGETQYF. For the CDR3, the DNA is TGTGCCAGCAAACGGGAGGGGGAGACCCAGTACTTC.

The V gene is TRBV30, the J gene TRBJ2-3, with 7 nucleotides matching TRBD2. CDR1 and CDR2 from the germline V gene are GTSNPN and SVGIG (reference sequence). The CDR3 length is 15 residues. Unmatched junction bases numbered 4, after V lost 0 bases and J lost 1 base. CDR3 sequence: CAWSVGGRGTDTQYF. The CDR3 DNA follows: TGTGCCTGGAGTGTCGGCGGGAGAGGCACAGATACGCAGTATTTT. Drawing the rest from reference TRBV30 and TRBJ2-3, the complete variable domain is SQTIHQWPATLVQPVGSPLSLECTVEGTSNPNLYWYRQAAGRGLQLLFYSVGIGQISSEVPQNLSASRPQDRQFILSSKKLLLSDSGFYLCAWSVGGRGTDTQYFGPGTRLTVL.

This sequence joins TRBV18 and TRBJ2-2; D is unclear. This CDR3 comprises 15 residues. Germline-derived CDR1 and CDR2 are KGHSH and LQKENI. The V and J ends lost 1 base and 1 base respectively, with 7 bases between them. CDR3 sequence reads: CASSPRAGNTGELFF. As DNA, the CDR3 is TGTGCCAGCTCACCACGGGCAGGGAACACCGGGGAGCTGTTTTTT.

The chain carries TRBV11-2 and TRBJ1-4; no clear D. V shed 0 bases and J shed 8 bases, with 13 bases lying between them. Germline V gives CDR1 SGHAT, CDR2 FQNNGV. CDR3 length: 15 residues. CDR3 coding DNA: TGTGCCAGCAGCTTAGATCTCATGTCCAACGAAAAACTGTTTTTT. It encodes CASSLDLMSNEKLFF.

This chain's CDR3 is CASSLARNQPQHF. The DNA for the CDR3 is TGCGCCAGCAGCTTGGCACGGAATCAGCCCCAGCATTTT. The gene calls are TRBV5-1 and TRBJ1-5; no clear D. Germline V lookup: CDR1 SGHRS, CDR2 YFSETQ. Trimming shortened V by 0 bases and J by 4 bases, and 5 bases separated the two germline ends. The CDR3 loop spans 13 amino acids.

This clone was recorded only once. The gene calls are TRBV10-1 and TRBJ2-5; 12 nucleotides agree with TRBD1. This CDR3 region has 16 residues. CDR1 WNHNN and CDR2 SYGVQD come from the germline V gene (reference sequence). V was clipped by 2 bases and J by 5 bases; unmatched bases: 6. The DNA for the CDR3 is TGCGCCAGCAGTGAGACGGGACAGGGGGCAGGGGAGACCCAGTACTTC. This codes for CASSETGQGAGETQYF.

This chain's CDR3 is CASSSRTGGTEAFF. CDR3 coding DNA: TGTGCCAGCAGTTCCCGGACAGGTGGGACTGAAGCTTTCTTT. This chain links TRBV6-2 or TRBV6-3 with TRBJ1-1; TRBD1 matches at 7 bases. The CDR3 has 14 amino acids. Looked up from germline, CDR1 is MNHEY and CDR2 is SVGEGT. After removal of 4 bases from V and 5 bases from J, the junction contained 7 bases not matched to a gene.

The chain uses TRBV19 and TRBJ1-5, with D maybe TRBD1 (5 bases). V was pared by 4 bases and J by 6 bases, with 10 bases between. Germline V CDR1 and CDR2: LNHDA, SQIVND (reference sequence). This CDR3 has 13 amino acids. The CDR3 sequence is CASSSIGAQPQHF. The CDR3, as DNA: TGTGCCAGTAGTAGCATCGGGGCTCAGCCCCAGCATTTT.

This clone was seen once. The rearrangement links TRBV23-1 to TRBJ2-7; tentatively, D is TRBD1 or TRBD2 (5 bases each). Being an ORF, TRBV23-1 has a function that is uncertain. CDR3 length: 14 residues. V was cut by 2 bases and J by 2 bases, with 10 bases left in between. DNA for the CDR3: TGCGCCAGCAGTCAAGACAAGGGACCCTACGAGCAGTACTTC. It translates to CASSQDKGPYEQYF.

V and J are TRBV3-1 (or the pseudogene TRBV3-2) and TRBJ1-1; D gene unclear. Germline CDR1 LGHDT, CDR2 YNNKEL (reference sequence). The CDR3 has 16 residues. V lost 1 base to trimming and J lost 0 bases, with 12 bases between them. Written as DNA, the CDR3 is TGTGCCAGCAGCCAAGCCGAGGGCCCCATGAACACTGAAGCTTTCTTT. This encodes CASSQAEGPMNTEAFF.

V and J are TRBV11-2 and TRBJ1-2; no clear D. The germline gives CDR1 SGHAT, CDR2 FQNNGV. The CDR3 is made up of 15 amino acids. V was clipped by 1 base and J by 0 bases, with 9 bases between them. The CDR3 DNA reads TGTGCCAGCAGCTTAGCGGGCACCCCTAACTATGGCTACACCTTC. The encoded protein is CASSLAGTPNYGYTF. Together with reference TRBV11-2 and TRBJ1-2, the CDR3 gives the full variable domain: EAGVAQSPRYKIIEKRQSVAFWCNPISGHATLYWYQQILGQGPKLLIQFQNNGVVDDSQLPKDRFSAERLKGVDSTLKIQPAKLEDSAVYLCASSLAGTPNYGYTFGSGTRLTVV.

The CDR3 region is CASSLRAGVADTQYF. The CDR3 bases are TGTGCCAGCAGCTTGCGTGCGGGAGTGGCAGATACGCAGTATTTT. V and J are TRBV5-4 and TRBJ2-3; 7 nucleotides line up with TRBD2. The junction had 6 bases not matched to a gene; V was cut back by 1 base and J by 4 bases. Looked up from germline, CDR1 is SGHNT and CDR2 is YYREEE (reference sequence). The CDR3 covers 15 residues.

Turning to this clone: The junction departs from germline at one end; a sequencing error may be responsible. The chain couples TRBV10-3 to TRBJ1-3; D remains unclear. This CDR3 spans 14 amino acids. Germline lookup yields CDR1 ENHRY and CDR2 SYGVKD. This CDR3 reads CAITSPTAGNTIYF. The CDR3 DNA reads TGTGCCATCACCAGCCCCACCGCTGGGAACACCATATATTTT.

This chain links TRBV7-9 with TRBJ2-7; D might be TRBD2 (5 bases). Between the trimmed V and J ends, which lost 5 bases and 3 bases, there was a span of 8 bases. Germline V gene lookup returns CDR1 SEHNR and CDR2 FQNEAQ (reference sequence). The CDR3 has 12 residues. CDR3 sequence reads: CASSAGVYEQYF. The CDR3 DNA sequence: TGTGCCAGCAGCGCCGGGGTCTACGAGCAGTACTTC.

This chain joins TRBV3-1 (or the pseudogene TRBV3-2) and TRBJ2-7, with D possibly being TRBD2 (5 bases). This CDR3 comprises 14 residues. Per the germline V gene, CDR1 is LGHDT and CDR2 is YNNKEL (reference sequence). V lost 0 bases and J 0 bases, leaving 6 bases between the germline ends. The chain's CDR3 is CASSQDTSSYEQYF. Here the CDR3 DNA reads TGTGCCAGCAGCCAAGACACTAGCTCCTACGAGCAGTACTTC.

This clone was seen only once. This sequence joins TRBV11-2 and TRBJ1-3; possibly TRBD1 for D (5 bases). Trimming cost V 3 bases and J 4 bases, with 13 bases left between them. CDR3 length: 15 residues. In germline, CDR1 is SGHAT, CDR2 FQNNGV. The chain's CDR3 is CASSLGTPPGNTIYF. The CDR3 region has the DNA TGTGCCAGCAGCTTGGGGACCCCTCCGGGAAACACCATATATTTT.

V gene TRBV6-4 combines with J gene TRBJ1-2; 8 bases are shared with TRBD1. This CDR3 spans 15 amino acids. The V gene end was trimmed by 2 bases and the J gene end by 2 bases; junction bases not matched to a gene: 4. Germline assignment: CDR1 MRHNA and CDR2 SNTAGT. CDR3 loop: CASSDGAGGNYGYTF. The CDR3 DNA follows: TGTGCCAGCAGTGACGGGGCAGGGGGCAACTATGGCTACACCTTC.

In nucleotides, the CDR3 is TGTGCCAGCACCCTTGGACTAGCGGGAGGGACGGTGGATGAGCAGTTCTTC. This codes for CASTLGLAGGTVDEQFF. This sequence joins TRBV28 and TRBJ2-1, with 15 bases matching TRBD2. There are 17 residues in the CDR3. Trimming at V came to 7 bases and at J to 8 bases, leaving 12 bases not matched to a gene. The germline gives CDR1 MDHEN, CDR2 SYDVKM.

V and J are TRBV7-6 and TRBJ2-4; perhaps D is TRBD1 or TRBD2 (5 bases each). CDR1 is SGHVS, CDR2 FNYEAQ, per germline. CDR3 size: 12 residues. Deletions cut 10 bases from V and 7 bases from J, with 14 bases between. The CDR3 DNA reads as TGTGCCACTGGTGGCAGGGAGAACATTCAGTACTTC. Protein: CATGGRENIQYF.

The chain links TRBV5-4 to TRBJ2-1; 9 bases match TRBD1. The CDR3 has 17 amino acids. V lost 4 bases and J lost 4; bases outside the gene matches: 12. CDR1 is SGHNT, CDR2 YYREEE, per germline (reference sequence). The CDR3 here is CASSGLPGQGLYNEQFF. The CDR3 DNA sequence: TGTGCCAGCAGCGGCCTACCGGGACAGGGTCTGTACAATGAGCAGTTCTTC.